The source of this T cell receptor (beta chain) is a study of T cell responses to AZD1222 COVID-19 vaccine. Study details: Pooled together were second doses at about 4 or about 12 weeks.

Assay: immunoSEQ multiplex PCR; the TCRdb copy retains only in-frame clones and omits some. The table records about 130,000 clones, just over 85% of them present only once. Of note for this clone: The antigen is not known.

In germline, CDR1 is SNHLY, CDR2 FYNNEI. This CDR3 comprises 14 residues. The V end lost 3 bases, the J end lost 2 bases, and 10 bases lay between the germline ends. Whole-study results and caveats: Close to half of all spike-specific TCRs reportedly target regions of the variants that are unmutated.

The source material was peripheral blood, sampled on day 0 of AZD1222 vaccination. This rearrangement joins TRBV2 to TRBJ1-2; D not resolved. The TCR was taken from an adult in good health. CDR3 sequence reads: CASSESGLNYGYTF. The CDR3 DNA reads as TGTGCCAGCAGTGAGTCGGGCCTCAACTATGGCTACACCTTC.